The T cell receptor (beta chain) under discussion was sequenced for a study of siplizumab effects on memory and regulatory T cells. Here immunoSEQ multiplex PCR was the method, and the copy in TCRdb shows in-frame clones only, minus some. The sample carries more than 90,000 clones, around 94% recorded once. On this clone: No antigen is known for it.

Findings and caveats of the study: Naive T cells apparently outstripped memory cells in diversity and seemed major alloresponse contributors. The mapping of alloreactive clones to unstimulated subsets covered only a minor fraction of them. Siplizumab conditions gave an average of approximately 70% Treg-derived mappable alloreactive CD4+ clones, versus 25% to 30% for controls. No assignable naive or memory phenotype existed for roughly 75-97% of proliferating CD4+ or CD8+ clones.

Germline CDR1 MNHNS, CDR2 SASEGT. J gave up 0 bases and V 6 bases, and 1 base lay outside the gene matches. This CDR3 contains 13 residues. V is TRBV6-1 and J is TRBJ1-1; 7 bases line up with TRBD1. The sequencing sample was made of non-Treg CD4+ T cells sorted from blood. This receptor was identified in a human donor in good health. The CDR3 region has the DNA TGTGCCAGCAGACAGGGGATGAACACTGAAGCTTTCTTT. Translating gives CASRQGMNTEAFF.